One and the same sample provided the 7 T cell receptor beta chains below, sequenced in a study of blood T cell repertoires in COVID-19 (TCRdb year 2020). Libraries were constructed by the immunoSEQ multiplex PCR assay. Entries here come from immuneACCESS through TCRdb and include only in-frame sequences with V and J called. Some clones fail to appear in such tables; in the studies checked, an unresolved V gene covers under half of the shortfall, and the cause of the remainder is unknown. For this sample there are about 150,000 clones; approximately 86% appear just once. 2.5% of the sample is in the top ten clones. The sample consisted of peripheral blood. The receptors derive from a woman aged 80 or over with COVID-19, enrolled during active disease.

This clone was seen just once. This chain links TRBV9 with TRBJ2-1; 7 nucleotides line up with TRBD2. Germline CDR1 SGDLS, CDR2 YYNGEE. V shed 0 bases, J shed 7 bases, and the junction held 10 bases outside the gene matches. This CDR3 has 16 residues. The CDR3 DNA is TGTGCCAGCAGCGTAGCCCCCGCGGGAGCGTATAATGAGCAGTTCTTC. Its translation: CASSVAPAGAYNEQFF.

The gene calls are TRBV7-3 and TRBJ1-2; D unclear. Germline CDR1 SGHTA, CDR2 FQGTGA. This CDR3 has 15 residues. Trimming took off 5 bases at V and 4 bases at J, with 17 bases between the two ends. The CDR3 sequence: CASSPQSGGSYGYTF. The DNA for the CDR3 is TGTGCCAGCAGCCCCCAATCAGGAGGGTCCTATGGCTACACCTTC.

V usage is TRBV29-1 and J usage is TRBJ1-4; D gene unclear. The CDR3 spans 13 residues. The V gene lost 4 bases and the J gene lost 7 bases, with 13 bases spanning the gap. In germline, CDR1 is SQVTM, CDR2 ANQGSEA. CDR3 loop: CSVGSGVGEKLFF. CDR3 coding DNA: TGCAGCGTTGGTTCCGGGGTGGGTGAAAAACTGTTTTTT.

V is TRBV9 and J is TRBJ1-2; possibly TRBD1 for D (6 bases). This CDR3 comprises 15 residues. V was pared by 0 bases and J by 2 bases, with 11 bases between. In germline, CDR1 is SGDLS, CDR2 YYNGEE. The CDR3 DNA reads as TGTGCCAGCAGCGTAGAGACAGGCCCGAACTATGGCTACACCTTC. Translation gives CASSVETGPNYGYTF.

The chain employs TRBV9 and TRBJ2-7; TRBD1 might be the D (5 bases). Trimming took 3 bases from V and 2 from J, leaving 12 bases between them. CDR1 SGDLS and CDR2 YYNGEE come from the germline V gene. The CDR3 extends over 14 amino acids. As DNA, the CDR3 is TGTGCCAGCAGCGCCTCCAGGGTCCCCTACGAGCAGTACTTC. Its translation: CASSASRVPYEQYF.

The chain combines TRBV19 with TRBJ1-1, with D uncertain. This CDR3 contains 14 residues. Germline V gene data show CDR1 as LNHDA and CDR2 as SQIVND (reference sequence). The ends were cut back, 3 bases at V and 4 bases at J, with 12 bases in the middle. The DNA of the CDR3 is TGTGCCAGTAGTATGACCCCGGGGAGCACTGAAGCTTTCTTT. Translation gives CASSMTPGSTEAFF.

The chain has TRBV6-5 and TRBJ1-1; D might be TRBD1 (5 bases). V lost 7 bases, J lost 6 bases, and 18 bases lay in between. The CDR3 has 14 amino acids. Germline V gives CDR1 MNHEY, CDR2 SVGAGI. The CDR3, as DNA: TGTGCCAGCAAGCTAGGGGTGATAGGGGCTGAAGCTTTCTTT. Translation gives CASKLGVIGAEAFF.